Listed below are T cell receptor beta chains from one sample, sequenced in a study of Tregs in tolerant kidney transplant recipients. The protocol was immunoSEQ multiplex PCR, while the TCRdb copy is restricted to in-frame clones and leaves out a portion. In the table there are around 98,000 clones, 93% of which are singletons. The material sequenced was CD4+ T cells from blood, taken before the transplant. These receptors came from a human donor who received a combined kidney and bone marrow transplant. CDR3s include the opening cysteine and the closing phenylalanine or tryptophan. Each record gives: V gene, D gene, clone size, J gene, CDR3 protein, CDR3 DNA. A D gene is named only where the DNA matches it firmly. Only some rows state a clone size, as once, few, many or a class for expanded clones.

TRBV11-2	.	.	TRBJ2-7	CASSFSYEQYF	TGTGCCAGCAGCTTTTCTTACGAGCAGTACTTC
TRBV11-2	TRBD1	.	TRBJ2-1	CASRGTASFTFF	TGTGCCAGCAGGGGGACAGCCTCTTTTACGTTCTTC
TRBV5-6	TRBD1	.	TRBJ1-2	CASSAGTGGLVHGYTF	TGTGCCAGCAGTGCGGGGACAGGGGGATTGGTGCATGGCTACACCTTC
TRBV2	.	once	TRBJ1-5	CASSFGLNNQPQHF	TGTGCCAGCAGTTTTGGACTTAACAATCAGCCCCAGCATTTT
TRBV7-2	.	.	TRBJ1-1	CASSLGGAGGMNTEAFF	TGTGCCAGCAGCTTGGGGGGAGCGGGGGGCATGAACACTGAAGCTTTCTTT
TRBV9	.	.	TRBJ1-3	CASRPGFGNTIYF	TGTGCCAGCAGGCCAGGGTTTGGAAACACCATATATTTT
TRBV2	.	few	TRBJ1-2	CASSGRTLSHGYTF	TGTGCCAGCAGTGGTCGGACACTCAGTCATGGCTACACCTTC
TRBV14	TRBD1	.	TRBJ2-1	CASSGQGPIEQFF	TGTGCCAGCTCGGGACAGGGTCCCATCGAGCAGTTCTTC
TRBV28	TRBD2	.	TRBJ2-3	CASSPLEPRGGKTDTQYF	TGTGCCAGCAGCCCGCTCGAGCCGCGGGGGGGCAAAACTGATACGCAGTATTTT
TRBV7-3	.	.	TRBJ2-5	CASSAGTSKTQYF	TGTGCCAGCAGCGCTGGGACTTCCAAGACCCAGTACTTC
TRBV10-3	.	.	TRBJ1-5	CAIQQGDYQPQHF	TGTGCCATCCAACAAGGAGACTATCAGCCCCAGCATTTT
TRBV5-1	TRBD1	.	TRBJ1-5	CASSPDRDQPQHF	TGCGCCAGCAGCCCGGACAGGGATCAGCCCCAGCATTTT
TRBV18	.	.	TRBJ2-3	CASSPSLDTQYF	TGTGCCAGCTCACCATCTCTAGATACGCAGTATTTT
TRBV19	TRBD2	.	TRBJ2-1	CASTPTGEGEQFF	TGTGCCAGTACCCCTACTGGGGAGGGTGAGCAGTTCTTC
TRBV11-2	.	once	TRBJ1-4	CASRVTGFSDEKLFF	TGTGCCAGCAGAGTTACAGGGTTTAGCGATGAAAAACTGTTTTTT
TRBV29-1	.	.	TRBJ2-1	CSVEEGGAGEQFF	TGCAGCGTTGAAGAAGGGGGGGCCGGTGAGCAGTTCTTC
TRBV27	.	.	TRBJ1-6	CASSLWGDFNSPLHF	TGTGCCAGCAGTTTATGGGGGGACTTCAATTCACCCCTCCACTTT
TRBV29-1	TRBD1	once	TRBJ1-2	CSADRGNYGYTF	TGCAGCGCCGACAGGGGCAACTATGGCTACACCTTC
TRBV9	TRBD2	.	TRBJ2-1	CASSVSQGAGSGYNEQFF	TGTGCCAGCAGCGTCTCCCAGGGAGCGGGAAGCGGTTACAATGAGCAGTTCTTC
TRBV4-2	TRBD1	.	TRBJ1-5	CASSPGQTNQPQHF	TGTGCCAGCAGCCCGGGACAGACCAATCAGCCCCAGCATTTT
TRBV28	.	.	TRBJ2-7	CASSPPGGSYEQYF	TGTGCCAGCAGTCCCCCCGGGGGCTCCTACGAGCAGTACTTC
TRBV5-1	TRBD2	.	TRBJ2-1	CASSLGQGLAGGHNEQFF	TGCGCCAGCAGCTTGGGGCAGGGACTAGCGGGGGGCCACAATGAGCAGTTCTTC
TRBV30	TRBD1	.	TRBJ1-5	CAWNRGYQPQHF	TGTGCCTGGAACAGGGGCTATCAGCCCCAGCATTTT
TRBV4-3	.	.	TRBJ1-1	CASSHRNTEAFF	TGCGCCAGCAGCCACAGGAACACTGAAGCTTTCTTT
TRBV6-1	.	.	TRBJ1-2	CASSERSGYANYGYTF	TGTGCCAGCAGTGAAAGGTCAGGTTATGCTAACTATGGCTACACCTTC
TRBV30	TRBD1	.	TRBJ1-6	CAWSKGTENSPLHF	TGTGCCTGGAGCAAGGGGACAGAGAATTCCCCCCTCCACTTT
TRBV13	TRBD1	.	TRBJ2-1	CASRPLGTASYNEQFF	TGTGCCAGCAGACCATTAGGGACAGCGTCCTACAATGAGCAGTTCTTC
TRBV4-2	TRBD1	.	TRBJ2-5	CASSPFRDSGETQYF	TGTGCCAGCAGCCCCTTTCGGGACAGTGGGGAGACCCAGTACTTC
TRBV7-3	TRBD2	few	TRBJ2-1	CASSSRGGLGNEQFF	TGTGCCAGCAGCTCCCGGGGGGGCCTAGGGAATGAGCAGTTCTTC
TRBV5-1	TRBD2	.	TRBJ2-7	CASSTTGTSGSAKHEQYF	TGCGCCAGCAGCACTACCGGGACTAGCGGGTCTGCTAAGCACGAGCAGTACTTC